Presented here are 10 T cell receptor beta chains from one specimen sequenced in a study of T cells after yellow fever vaccination. One entry per CDR3 protein results from TCRdb running MiXCR on the 5' RACE reads. The sample includes about 330,000 distinct CDR3 sequences, 8.1% of them seen just once. The starting material was PBMCs, obtained roughly 47 days after the first yellow fever vaccination. The origin of the receptors is a man aged 18 to 29 who received the YFV17D yellow fever vaccine.

V is TRBV2 and J is TRBJ2-3, with 11 positions matching TRBD2. The germline gives CDR1 SNHLY, CDR2 FYNNEI. The V gene end was trimmed by 6 bases and the J gene end by 6 bases; junction bases not matched to a gene: 14. The CDR3 is 17 amino acids. The CDR3 nucleotides are TGTGCCAGCAGCGAGGGGGCTAGCGGGGGGCCATGGGATACGCAGTATTTT. Translation: CASSEGASGGPWDTQYF.

The sample holds a few counts of this clonotype. This chain connects TRBV20-1 to TRBJ1-4, with 7 bases that match TRBD1. The CDR3 contains 13 residues. V lost 6 bases and J lost 8; bases outside the gene matches: 9. Germline CDR1 is DFQATT and CDR2 is SNEGSKA (reference sequence). The CDR3 coding sequence is TGCAGTGCCTATAGACAGGGTAGGGAAAAACTGTTTTTT. The encoded protein is CSAYRQGREKLFF.

In its sample, this clonotype was seen a few times. Being one base from a much bigger clone, this may be a read error. This chain joins TRBV6-2 or TRBV6-3 and TRBJ2-5; 12 nucleotides line up with TRBD2. Trimming cost V 6 bases and J 2 bases; bases outside gene matches: 1. Germline V lookup: CDR1 MNHEY, CDR2 SVGEGT. The CDR3 length is 14 residues. The CDR3 sequence is CASRTSGGQETQYF. The DNA of the CDR3 is TGTGCCAGCAGAACTAGCGGGGGGCAAGAGACCCAGTACTTC.

This clonotype was seen at least ten times. The chain is built from TRBV7-2 and TRBJ1-2; the match to TRBD1 covers 10 bases. Trimming took 3 bases from V and 0 from J; bases not matched to a gene: 1. This CDR3 is built from 15 residues. Germline CDR1 is SGHTA and CDR2 is FQGNSA. DNA for the CDR3: TGTGCCAGCAGCTTTGGACAGGGGGCTAACTATGGCTACACCTTC. Amino acids: CASSFGQGANYGYTF.

The sample holds a few counts of this clonotype. The chain couples TRBV4-1 to TRBJ2-4; tentatively, D is TRBD1 or TRBD2 (6 bases each). The CDR3 runs 16 residues. V was trimmed by 3 bases and J by 1 base, leaving 13 bases between them. Looked up from germline, CDR1 is MGHRA and CDR2 is YSYEKL. The CDR3 DNA reads TGCGCCAGCAGCCATACCCCGGGGGCGGCCAAAAACATTCAGTACTTC. Translating gives CASSHTPGAAKNIQYF.

This clonotype was seen many times. The genes are TRBV27 and TRBJ1-4, with 8 bases lining up with TRBD1. Germline assignment: CDR1 MNHEY and CDR2 SMNVEV (reference sequence). The junction had 15 bases not matched to a gene; V was cut back by 4 bases and J by 11 bases. This CDR3 is built from 16 residues. CDR3 in DNA: TGTGCCAGCAGTTCCACCCTTCTGGGGACAGGTCAGAAACTGTTTTTT. Translating it yields CASSSTLLGTGQKLFF.

This clonotype was observed at least ten times. This rearrangement joins TRBV7-2 to TRBJ1-1, with a tentative D call TRBD1 (6 bases). The CDR3 covers 13 residues. Per germline, CDR1 SGHTA and CDR2 FQGNSA. V was clipped by 8 bases and J by 1 base, with 11 bases between them. CDR3 nucleotide sequence: TGTGCCAGCGGCCTGACAGGGAACACTGAAGCTTTCTTT. Translating it yields CASGLTGNTEAFF. Together with reference TRBV7-2 and TRBJ1-1, the CDR3 gives the full variable domain: GAGVSQSPSNKVTEKGKDVELRCDPISGHTALYWYRQSLGQGLEFLIYFQGNSAPDKSGLPSDRFSAERTGGSVSTLTIQRTQQEDSAVYLCASGLTGNTEAFFGQGTRLTVV.

This clonotype has a handful of counts. Here the CDR3 DNA reads TGTGCCAGCAGCGAAACCGGGACAGACTTCTATAACTATGGCTACACCTTC. Protein sequence: CASSETGTDFYNYGYTF. The chain joins TRBV9 to TRBJ1-2; 7 positions agree with TRBD1. The CDR3 is 17 amino acids. V shed 3 bases and J 1 base; nucleotides not matched to a gene: 12. Germline lookup yields CDR1 SGDLS and CDR2 YYNGEE.

This clonotype turned up a few times. The CDR3 sequence is CASSPGKPRVGTQYF. The CDR3, as DNA: TGCGCCAGCAGTCCCGGAAAGCCCCGGGTTGGGACGCAGTATTTT. V and J are TRBV5-1 and TRBJ2-3; D is unresolved. This CDR3 spans 15 amino acids. Germline loops: CDR1 SGHRS, CDR2 YFSETQ. The V end was cut by 5 bases, the J end by 9 bases, with 22 bases between.

The V gene is TRBV6-1, the J gene TRBJ2-5, with D possibly being TRBD1 (5 bases). Germline lookup yields CDR1 MNHNS and CDR2 SASEGT. V was trimmed by 4 bases and J by 5 bases, leaving 11 bases between them. This CDR3 spans 13 amino acids. The CDR3 region is CASSVAGQETQYF. CDR3 DNA sequence: TGTGCCAGCAGTGTGGCAGGGCAGGAGACCCAGTACTTC.